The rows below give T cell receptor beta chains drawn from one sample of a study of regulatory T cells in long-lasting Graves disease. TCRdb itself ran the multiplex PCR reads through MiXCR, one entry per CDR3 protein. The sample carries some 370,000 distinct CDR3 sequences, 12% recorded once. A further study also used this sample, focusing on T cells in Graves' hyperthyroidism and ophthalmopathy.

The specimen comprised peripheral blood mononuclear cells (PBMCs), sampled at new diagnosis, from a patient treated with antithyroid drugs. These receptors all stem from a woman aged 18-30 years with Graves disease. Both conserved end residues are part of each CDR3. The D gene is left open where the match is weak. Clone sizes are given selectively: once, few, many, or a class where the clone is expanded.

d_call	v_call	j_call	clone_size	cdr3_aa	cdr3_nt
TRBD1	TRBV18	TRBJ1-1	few	CASSPTVYGFTGTDMNTEAFF	TGTGCCAGCTCACCAACGGTTTACGGCTTCACCGGGACAGACATGAACACTGAAGCTTTCTTT
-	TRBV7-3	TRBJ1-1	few	CASSYGGGRNTEAFF	TGTGCCAGCAGCTATGGTGGGGGCCGGAACACTGAAGCTTTCTTT
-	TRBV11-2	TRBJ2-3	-	CASSLEAYSTDTQYF	TGTGCCAGCAGCTTAGAGGCGTATAGCACAGATACGCAGTATTTT
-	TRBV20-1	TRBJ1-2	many	CSATSRDYGYTF	TGCAGTGCGACCTCGAGGGACTATGGCTACACCTTC
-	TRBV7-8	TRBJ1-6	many	CASSFRDSPLHF	TGTGCCAGCAGCTTCAGGGATTCACCCCTCCACTTT
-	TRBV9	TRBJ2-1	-	CASSVGGVGNEQFF	TGTGCCAGCAGCGTGGGGGGTGTCGGCAATGAGCAGTTCTTC
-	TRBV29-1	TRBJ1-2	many	CSGGDIGNYGYTF	TGCAGCGGAGGGGACATCGGTAACTATGGCTACACCTTC
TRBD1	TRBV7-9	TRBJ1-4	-	CASSFRQGRREKLFF	TGTGCCAGCAGCTTCCGACAGGGGCGACGGGAAAAACTGTTTTTT
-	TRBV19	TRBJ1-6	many	CASSTHRSSYNSPLHF	TGTGCCAGTAGTACCCACAGGAGCTCCTATAATTCACCCCTCCACTTT
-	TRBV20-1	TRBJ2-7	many	CSARPWDLTGREQYF	TGCAGTGCTCGCCCGTGGGACCTAACTGGGAGAGAGCAGTACTTC